This is a list of T cell receptor beta chains from one sample in a study of blood T cells in healthy people across ages. MiXCR, applied by TCRdb to the 5' RACE reads, yields one record per CDR3 protein. The sample holds more than 650,000 distinct CDR3 sequences, about a fifth seen once. The specimen sequenced was blood. Receptor source: a man between 65 and 85 years old in good health. Each CDR3 is given with its conserved first and last residue. D genes are given only for firm matches. The listing skips clone size in some rows; elsewhere it reads once, few, many or a size class.

>NA|TRBJ2-3|NA|TRBV4-2
TGTGCCAGCAGTCCCCGGGACTTCCGCACAGATACGCAGTATTTT
CASSPRDFRTDTQYF
>TRBD1|TRBJ1-5|NA|TRBV20-1
TGCAGTGCTAGAGATCCCACCGGGACAGCCTCCGCTAAGCCCCAGCATTTT
CSARDPTGTASAKPQHF
>TRBD1|TRBJ1-5|NA|TRBV6-5
TGTGCCAGCAGTAAGACAGGGAGGGGCAATCAGCCCCAGCATTTT
CASSKTGRGNQPQHF
>TRBD1|TRBJ1-2|NA|TRBV6-6
TGTGCCAGCAGTGTCCCGGGACAGAGAGTCCTTTACACCTTC
CASSVPGQRVLYTF
>TRBD1|TRBJ2-4|NA|TRBV20-1
TGCAGTGCTAGGAGACAGGGAAAAAACATTCAGTACTTC
CSARRQGKNIQYF
>TRBD2|TRBJ2-4|many|TRBV20-1
TGCAGTGCTAGAGGAATAGCGGGGGAGGACAAAAACATTCAGTACTTC
CSARGIAGEDKNIQYF
>TRBD1|TRBJ1-1|many|TRBV3-1
TGTGCCAGCAGTTTGACAGGGTACACTGAAGCTTTCTTT
CASSLTGYTEAFF
>NA|TRBJ2-7|few|TRBV6-5
TGTGCCAGCAGTAGACGGAGGGAACCCTACGAGCAGTACTTC
CASSRRREPYEQYF
>TRBD1|TRBJ2-7|few|TRBV28
TGTGCCAGCGAGACAGGGTCCTACGAGCAGTACTTC
CASETGSYEQYF
>TRBD2|TRBJ2-1|many|TRBV7-9
TGTGCCAGCAGCTTACGTGGGACTAGCGAGAATGAGCAGTTCTTC
CASSLRGTSENEQFF
>NA|TRBJ2-3|few|TRBV7-9
TGTGCCAGCAGCTTAAGAGTAGGGGGTAATACGCAGTATTTT
CASSLRVGGNTQYF
>NA|TRBJ2-2|few|TRBV7-3
TGTGCCAGCAGCCGTTCGACAGGAATGAACACCGGGGAGCTGTTTTTT
CASSRSTGMNTGELFF
>NA|TRBJ1-4|once|TRBV29-1
TGCAGCGCTGGGTGGGGAACTAATGAAAAACTGTTTTTT
CSAGWGTNEKLFF
>NA|TRBJ2-1|NA|TRBV6-2/TRBV6-3
TGTGCCAGCAGTTACCCCACGAATGGCAGAGACAATGAGCAGTTCTTC
CASSYPTNGRDNEQFF
>TRBD2|TRBJ2-2|NA|TRBV5-1
TGCGCCAGCAGGGGAGCGGGAGTCAACACCGGGGAGCTGTTTTTT
CASRGAGVNTGELFF
>NA|TRBJ2-2|few|TRBV29-1
TGCAGCGTTGCACGGGGGTCCGGGGAGCTGTTTTTT
CSVARGSGELFF
>NA|TRBJ2-3|NA|TRBV4-3
TGCGCCAGCAGCCAACAACCGGGACACCTCACAGATACGCAGTATTTT
CASSQQPGHLTDTQYF
>TRBD1|TRBJ1-1|NA|TRBV7-2
TGTGCCAGCAGCGCCTTCAGGGGGACTGAAGCTTTCTTT
CASSAFRGTEAFF
>NA|TRBJ1-1|NA|TRBV12-3/TRBV12-4
TGTGCCAGCAGTTTTGGCAGTCTTATGGCTTTCTTT
CASSFGSLMAFF
>NA|TRBJ2-3|NA|TRBV12-3/TRBV12-4
TGTGCCAGCGCAAATGGGGATACGCAGTATTTT
CASANGDTQYF
>TRBD1|TRBJ1-4|many|TRBV12-3/TRBV12-4
TGTGCCAGCAGTACCCCCGGGACAGCTAATGAAAAACTGTTTTTT
CASSTPGTANEKLFF
>NA|TRBJ2-3|NA|TRBV3-1
TGTGCCAGCAGCCAAGTCGTAGAGGAGACCCAGTACTTT
CASSQVVEETQYF
>NA|TRBJ1-5|NA|TRBV12-3/TRBV12-4
TGTGCCAGCAGTTACCACAGGGCCAATCAGCCCCAGCATTTT
CASSYHRANQPQHF
>TRBD2|TRBJ2-3|few|TRBV7-2
TGTGCCAGCAGCTTTCGGACTAGCGGGAGTGCAGATACGCAGTATTTT
CASSFRTSGSADTQYF
>TRBD2|TRBJ2-3|once|TRBV7-9
TGTGCCAGCACGGAGCGGGGGTCCCTCTTGGGCACAGATACGCAGTATTTT
CASTERGSLLGTDTQYF
>NA|TRBJ2-3|NA|TRBV24-1
TGTGCCACCAGTGATGGGCGTGTTGTCACAGATACGCAGTATTTT
CATSDGRVVTDTQYF
>NA|TRBJ2-2|few|TRBV16
TGTGCCAGCAGCCGTGGAGGGGGTAACACCGGGGAGCTGTTTTTT
CASSRGGGNTGELFF